The sequence of this TCR beta chain was determined in a study of shared clonotypes between healthy human individuals. The data were produced by immunoSEQ multiplex PCR, yet TCRdb's version contains in-frame clones alone and is incomplete. Of roughly 1,000,000 clones detected, approximately 78% appear once; the ten largest clones hold approximately 0.52%. A word on this clone: What it binds is unknown.

General study results and limits: Tissue TCR repertoires likely differ from these blood-only repertoires. Generally, naive subsets (rather than memory subsets) showed larger estimated richness.

The CDR3 spans 15 residues. The J segment lost 2 bases and the V segment lost 5 bases, leaving 5 bases of the junction unmatched. The germline CDR1 and CDR2 sequences are MNHEY and SMNVEV (reference sequence). This chain joins TRBV27 and TRBJ2-2, with TRBD1 matching 7 bases. The sample taken for sequencing was memory CD4+ T cells from PBMCs. As for subset: CD45RA-negative fraction. The receptor was isolated from a young man in good health. Some clones in this sample may be carry-over from other donors' samples. The CDR3 spells CASSVGTVNTGELFF. For the CDR3, the DNA is TGTGCCAGCAGTGTAGGGACAGTAAACACCGGGGAGCTGTTTTTT.